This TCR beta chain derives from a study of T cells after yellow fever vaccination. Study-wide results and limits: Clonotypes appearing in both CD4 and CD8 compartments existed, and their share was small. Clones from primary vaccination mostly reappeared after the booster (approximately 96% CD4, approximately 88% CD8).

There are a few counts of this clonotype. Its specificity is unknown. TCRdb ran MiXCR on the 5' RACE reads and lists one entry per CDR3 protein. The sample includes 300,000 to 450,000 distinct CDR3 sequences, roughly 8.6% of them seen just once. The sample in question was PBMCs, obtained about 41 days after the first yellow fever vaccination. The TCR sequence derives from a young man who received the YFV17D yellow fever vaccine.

The CDR3 region is CSARTVIPNYGYTF. Written as DNA, the CDR3 is TGCAGTGCTCGGACAGTAATCCCAAACTATGGCTACACCTTC. This sequence joins TRBV20-1 and TRBJ1-2; tentative D call: TRBD1 (6 bases). In germline, CDR1 is DFQATT, CDR2 SNEGSKA (reference sequence). The CDR3 totals 14 residues. The ends were cut back, 5 bases at V and 2 bases at J, with 15 bases in the middle.